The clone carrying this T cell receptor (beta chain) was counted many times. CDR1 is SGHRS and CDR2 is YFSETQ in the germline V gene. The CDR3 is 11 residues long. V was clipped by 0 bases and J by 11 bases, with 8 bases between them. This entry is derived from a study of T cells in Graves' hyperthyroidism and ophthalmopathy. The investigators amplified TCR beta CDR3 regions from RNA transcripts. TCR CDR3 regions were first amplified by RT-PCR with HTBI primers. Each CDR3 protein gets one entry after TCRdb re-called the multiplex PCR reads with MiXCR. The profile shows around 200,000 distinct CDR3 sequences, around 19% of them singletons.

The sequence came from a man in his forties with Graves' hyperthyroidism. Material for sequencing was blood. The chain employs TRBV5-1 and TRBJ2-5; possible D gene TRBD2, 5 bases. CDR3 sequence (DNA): TGCGCCAGCAGCTTGGTCGGGATACAGTACTTC. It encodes CASSLVGIQYF.